This TCR beta chain was sequenced for a study of HIV-infected children after antiretroviral therapy interruption. The TCR library was built from RNA with a 3' RACE protocol and unique molecular identifiers. Each CDR3 protein is one row after TCRdb ran MiXCR on the 3' RACE reads. This table holds about 89,000 distinct CDR3 sequences, roughly 6.4% found once. This CDR3 has 17 residues. Trimming stripped 5 bases from V and 2 bases from J, with 20 bases between. Looked up from germline, CDR1 is SEHNR and CDR2 is FQNEAQ (reference sequence). Study results and caveats: By the end of treatment interruption, naive CD4+ clonality (Gini) increased. Minor non-naive CD45RA+ populations, like EMRA or stem memory, might contaminate naive sorts.

In its sample, this clonotype was seen many times. Its antigen remains unidentified. Treatment: PENTA 11 planned treatment interruption arm or continuous ART arm. The source of this sequence is a pool of human donors with HIV. The chain has TRBV7-9 and TRBJ2-3, with D possibly being TRBD1 or TRBD2 (5 bases each). Sequencing was performed on CD45RA+ CD4+ T cells from PBMCs, pooled from several time points, taken from a donor given antiretroviral therapy, either interrupted or continuous. Subset specified: naive CD4+ CD45RA+ CD45RO- T cells. DNA of the CDR3: TGTGCCAGCAGCAGCGTCGTGGGACCCTCGGTCACAGATACGCAGTATTTT. Translating it yields CASSSVVGPSVTDTQYF.